This T cell receptor beta chain was identified during a study of blood T cells in healthy people across ages (dated by TCRdb to between 2015 and 2016). Describing the broader study: In model experiments, template switching captured about one uniquely barcoded TCR beta cDNA molecule for every two T cells. The donors were split into four age groups: young (average about 15 years), middle-aged (around 40), aged (about 56) and long-lived (approximately 80). For two donors (one aged 18 to 30 and one aged 80 or older), the study analyzed two additional independent replicas of 1 million unique cDNA reads from the same blood draw. To avoid experimental bias, donors of different ages were randomly spread across the sequencing lanes. To track age-related changes in TCR beta repertoire diversity, the study relied on deep sequencing normalized with unique cDNA molecular identifiers. The investigation overall reported the following: The long-lived group showed more naive CD4+ T cells, fewer expanded clones and increased TCR diversity than the aged group, suggesting age selection. Because profiling used bulk unsorted PBMCs, naive and antigen-experienced compartments could not be compared conclusively. The CMV infection status of donors was not known, potentially confounding age-related changes in expanded clonotypes. There was a strong correlation between observed TCR beta diversity and the percentage of naive T cells measured by flow cytometry. As age increased, observed TCR beta diversity per million T cells dropped in a roughly linear way, and a significant reduction was already evident by age roughly 36. Estimates of total diversity based on one million sequenced T cells were considered lower bounds and underestimates.

As encoded in the germline V gene, CDR1 is SGDLS while CDR2 is YYNGEE. The CDR3 runs 17 residues from the cysteine to the phenylalanine. This entry keeps only the CDR3 DNA: 51 bases, framed from base 1. Trimming at the junction amounts to 0 bases on V and 8 bases on J, and the germline ends lie 20 bases apart. The roughly 38 donors, aged about 6 to 100 years, were systemically healthy Caucasian individuals from Russia. Approximately 9.3 milliliters of peripheral blood were drawn from each donor into EDTA-treated Vacutainer tubes. Ficoll-Paque density-gradient centrifugation was used to isolate PBMCs, with at least 7 million per sample. Trizol reagent was used to extract total RNA from the PBMCs, yielding at least 6 micrograms per sample. Naive CD45RAhigh/CD27high T cell percentages were measured by flow cytometry on a PBMC aliquot from every donor. The method behind the library was 5' RACE. TCRdb records Illumina HiSeq 2500 as the sequencer. The second PCR ran for about 7 to 11 cycles and used a J-beta primer mix along with a sample-barcoded 5' primer. Each TCR beta cDNA molecule received a unique molecular identifier from a template-switch 5' adaptor carrying 12 random nucleotides. Each sample yielded at least 3 million CDR3-containing paired-end reads. All of the RNA was converted into first-strand cDNA using the Mint cDNA synthesis kit, with a TRBC-specific oligonucleotide serving as the primer. After uracil-DNA glycosylase treatment, a first 18-cycle PCR used universal primers M1SS and BC2_uni_R on all cDNA. The original pipeline was this. Each sample was normalized by randomly selecting 1 million high-quality reads, each carrying a distinct molecular identifier. Instead of being binned into consensus sequences, reads with shared molecular identifiers were discarded. MiTCR, set to a Q25 quality threshold and the strictest error-elimination algorithm, was used for CDR3 identification, clonotype clustering and error correction. Lower-bound total TCR beta diversity was estimated with a nonparametric unseen species model using Euler transformation. The public reads were reanalyzed by TCRdb: fastp trimming at Q25, MiXCR alignment, in-frame beta chains only. Each entry merges the rows of one CDR3 protein and shows their most common DNA and genes. Clone size and V and J calls follow TCRdb, not the original study. This sample is represented by 700,000 or so distinct CDR3 sequences; approximately 21% of them were singletons. The top ten hold under 25% of the sample.

This clonotype showed up just a few times. Its antigen is unknown. Base quality data are lacking; no much larger clone is found one base away. In this chain, TRBV9 is recombined with TRBJ1-4; the D gene remains uncertain. The source is a man between 65 and 80 years old in good health. The sample consisted of blood. The nucleotide sequence reads TGTGCCAGCAGCGTAGAGCTTTCGGCATCTCCTCCGGAAAAACTGTTTTTT. Its translation reads: CASSVELSASPPEKLFF.